This TCR beta chain was sequenced during a study of shared clonotypes between healthy human individuals. Clones were read by immunoSEQ multiplex PCR, and TCRdb kept only the in-frame ones, dropping some. The repertoire holds 2 million to 2.5 million clones, with 80% to 95% as singletons. The ends lost 6 bases at V and 8 bases at J; junction bases unmatched: 5. The CDR3 sequence is 15 residues long. Germline CDR1 WSHSY, CDR2 SAAADI. Everyone who donated was a Caucasian adult who lived in Nashville, Tennessee. The chain couples TRBV10-2 to TRBJ2-1, with 15 bases identical to TRBD2. Sample: naive CD4+ T cells from PBMCs. Subset given: CD45RA+ positively selected. The TCR originated in a man younger than 30 in good health. Some clones in this sample may be carry-over from other donors' samples. The CDR3 coding sequence is TGCGCCAGCAGGGGGACTAGCGGGAGGCGTGATGAGCAGTTCTTC. Encoded protein: CASRGTSGRRDEQFF.